A single sample gave rise to the 26 T cell receptor beta chains below, sequenced in a study of T cell responses to AZD1222 COVID-19 vaccine. TCRdb's table, derived via immunoSEQ multiplex PCR, lists solely in-frame clones and lacks some. Of some 130,000 clones detected, roughly 85% appear once; the ten largest clones hold 7.9%. Sample: peripheral blood, taken 28 days after the second dose of the MenACWY control vaccine. These receptors all come from an adult who received the MenACWY meningococcal vaccine as a control.

This chain links TRBV9 with TRBJ1-3; the D gene is possibly TRBD1 (6 bases). Germline V gene data show CDR1 as SGDLS and CDR2 as YYNGEE. The CDR3 has 14 amino acids. V was pared by 2 bases and J by 3 bases, with 9 bases between. The CDR3 spells CASSVGGLGNTIYF. The CDR3 region has the DNA TGTGCCAGCAGCGTTGGGGGGCTTGGAAACACCATATATTTT.

V usage is TRBV6-5 and J usage is TRBJ2-2, with unresolved D. The CDR3 has 14 residues. From germline, CDR1 is MNHEY and CDR2 SVGAGI. V dropped 6 bases and J dropped 11 bases, with 19 bases sitting between them. CDR3 sequence: CASSGYFDSPELFF. The DNA for the CDR3 is TGTGCCAGCAGCGGCTACTTTGACTCCCCCGAGCTGTTTTTT.

About this clone itself: Sequence at one end of the junction differs from germline and may be a read error. The V gene is TRBV7-9, the J gene TRBJ2-5; the D is unclear. This CDR3 has 12 amino acids. Looked up from germline, CDR1 is SEHNR and CDR2 is FQNEAQ (reference sequence). CDR3 DNA: TGTGCCAGCAGCTTACCCCAAGGGACCCAGTACTTC. Translated, it gives CASSLPQGTQYF.

A few counts support this clone. V gene TRBV18 combines with J gene TRBJ1-5; tentatively, D is TRBD1 (5 bases). The CDR3 consists of 15 residues. Germline V gene sequence: CDR1 KGHSH, CDR2 LQKENI. Trimming removed 3 bases at V and 0 bases at J, with 9 bases between. CDR3 in amino acids: CASSPTVNSNQPQHF. Written as DNA, the CDR3 is TGTGCCAGCTCACCGACAGTTAATAGCAATCAGCCCCAGCATTTT.

V and J are TRBV11-3 and TRBJ2-6; the D call may be TRBD1 or TRBD2 (6 bases each). Looked up from germline, CDR1 is SGHNT and CDR2 is YENEEA. V was trimmed by 7 bases and J by 0 bases, leaving 13 bases between them. The CDR3 consists of 16 residues. CDR3 sequence reads: CASTQGTLSGANVLTF. The CDR3 DNA follows: TGTGCCAGCACCCAGGGGACTCTCTCTGGGGCCAACGTCCTGACTTTC.

The J gene is TRBJ1-5, the V gene TRBV30; no firm D call. The CDR3 is made up of 14 amino acids. CDR1 is GTSNPN, CDR2 SVGIG, per germline (reference sequence). V gave up 2 bases and J gave up 6 bases, with 14 bases separating them. The CDR3 is CAWSTQAGSQPQHF. The CDR3 DNA follows: TGTGCCTGGAGTACCCAGGCCGGGAGTCAGCCCCAGCATTTT.

This clone came up once. The V gene is TRBV28, the J gene TRBJ2-5; TRBD1 is a possible D gene (6 bases). The CDR3 length is 15 residues. Looked up from germline, CDR1 is MDHEN and CDR2 is SYDVKM. The V and J ends lost 5 bases and 5 bases respectively, with 18 bases between them. CDR3 sequence (DNA): TGTGCCAGCAGTCCTGCCTATCAGGGGTCCGAGACCCAGTACTTC. Translation: CASSPAYQGSETQYF.

The chain uses TRBV3-1 (or the pseudogene TRBV3-2) and TRBJ1-6, with TRBD1 as a possible D gene (6 bases). Germline CDR1 and CDR2: LGHDT and YNNKEL (reference sequence). The V gene lost 6 bases and the J gene lost 2 bases, with 11 bases spanning the gap. The CDR3 sequence is 15 residues long. Here the CDR3 DNA reads TGTGCCAGCAGGGGTACAGGGCCCTATAATTCACCCCTCCACTTT. This encodes CASRGTGPYNSPLHF.

J is TRBJ2-7 and V is TRBV7-9, with TRBD2 as a possible D gene (6 bases). Germline V lookup: CDR1 SEHNR, CDR2 FQNEAQ (reference sequence). The CDR3 extends over 13 amino acids. The germline V and J ends were trimmed by 6 bases and 2 bases, with 11 bases remaining between them. CDR3 loop: CASSFSGTYEQYF. The CDR3 bases are TGTGCCAGCAGTTTTAGCGGAACCTACGAGCAGTACTTC.

This chain connects TRBV10-3 to TRBJ1-1; 8 bases map to TRBD1. J was trimmed by 2 bases and V by 10 bases; bases with no gene match: 15. The length of the CDR3 is 16 residues. CDR1 and CDR2 from the germline V gene are ENHRY and SYGVKD. Here the CDR3 DNA reads TGTGCCACCTCAGCCTTTGGGGCAGGGGGCAACACTGAAGCTTTCTTT. Encoded protein: CATSAFGAGGNTEAFF.

The chain is built from TRBV4-1 and TRBJ2-7; 12 bases align to TRBD1. The CDR3 runs 16 residues. The germline V gene encodes CDR1 MGHRA and CDR2 YSYEKL. J was trimmed by 0 bases and V by 4 bases; bases with no gene match: 4. The chain's CDR3 is CASSPRDRGLSYEQYV. In DNA, the CDR3 is TGCGCCAGCAGCCCCCGGGACAGGGGGCTCTCCTACGAGCAGTACGTC.

The CDR3 protein is CASSKDPGDEQYF. The CDR3 region has the DNA TGTGCCAGCAGCAAGGACCCCGGCGACGAGCAGTACTTC. This chain joins TRBV11-3 and TRBJ2-7; D is ambiguous. V lost 5 bases and J lost 5, with 13 bases in between. The CDR3 covers 13 residues. The germline gives CDR1 SGHNT, CDR2 YENEEA.

The rearrangement joins TRBV11-3 to TRBJ2-4, with D perhaps given as TRBD1 or TRBD2 (5 bases each). V gave up 2 bases and J gave up 3 bases, with 20 bases separating them. There are 18 residues in the CDR3. The V gene's germline CDR1 is SGHNT and CDR2 YENEEA. The CDR3 DNA reads as TGTGCCAGCAGCTTATTATTAATCGGGGCCCGGGGCAAAAACATTCAGTACTTC. Amino acid sequence: CASSLLLIGARGKNIQYF. Combining the CDR3 with reference TRBV11-3 and TRBJ2-4 gives the whole variable domain EAGVVQSPRYKIIEKKQPVAFWCNPISGHNTLYWYLQNLGQGPELLIRYENEEAVDDSQLPKDRFSAERLKGVDSTLKIQPAELGDSAVYLCASSLLLIGARGKNIQYFGAGTRLSVL.

The chain recombines TRBV9 with TRBJ2-5; 7 nucleotides agree with TRBD1. In germline, CDR1 is SGDLS, CDR2 YYNGEE. V gave up 4 bases and J gave up 3 bases; unmatched junction bases: 9. The CDR3 length is 15 residues. The CDR3 is CASSIHRDRKETQYF. DNA of the CDR3: TGTGCCAGCAGCATCCACCGGGACAGAAAAGAGACCCAGTACTTC.

This chain connects TRBV6-5 to TRBJ2-3; D is unresolved. Trimming removed 9 bases at V and 0 bases at J, with 16 bases between. The length of the CDR3 is 15 residues. Germline assignment: CDR1 MNHEY and CDR2 SVGAGI. The CDR3 bases are TGTGCCAGTAAGCCCATACAGAGAAGCACAGATACGCAGTATTTT. Encoded protein: CASKPIQRSTDTQYF.

As concerns this clone: Compared with germline, one end of the junction differs, possibly owing to a read error. This sequence joins TRBV7-3 and TRBJ1-2; 9 nucleotides align to TRBD1. This CDR3 spans 14 amino acids. Germline CDR1 is SGHTA and CDR2 is FQGTGA. CDR3 sequence reads: CASSLTGGGYGYTF. The CDR3 DNA reads as TGTGCCAGCAGTTTAACAGGGGGCGGCTATGGCTACACCTTC.

A few counts support this clone. This rearrangement joins TRBV18 to TRBJ1-2; D is ambiguous. The V gene lost 3 bases and the J gene lost 7 bases, with 15 bases spanning the gap. The CDR3 covers 14 residues. Germline V gene sequence: CDR1 KGHSH, CDR2 LQKENI. The CDR3 spells CASSPGQTQSGYTF. CDR3 in DNA: TGTGCCAGCTCACCGGGTCAGACCCAGTCTGGCTACACCTTC.

V gene TRBV12-5 combines with J gene TRBJ2-3; TRBD2 is a possible D gene (7 bases). Trimming removed 7 bases at V and 1 base at J, with 24 bases between. CDR1 is LGHNT, CDR2 FRNRAP, per germline. CDR3 size: 18 residues. The CDR3 here is CASAQSRGVGGRTDTQYF. CDR3 nucleotides: TGTGCTAGTGCCCAATCCCGGGGGGTCGGGGGCCGCACAGATACGCAGTATTTT. The variable domain in full, with the rest retrieved from reference TRBV12-5 and TRBJ2-3, is DARVTQTPRHKVTEMGQEVTMRCQPILGHNTVFWYRQTMMQGLELLAYFRNRAPLDDSGMPKDRFSAEMPDATLATLKIQPSEPRDSAVYFCASAQSRGVGGRTDTQYFGPGTRLTVL.

The chain has TRBV5-1 and TRBJ1-1; TRBD1 is a possible D gene (6 bases). Germline assignment: CDR1 SGHRS and CDR2 YFSETQ. Trimming shortened V by 5 bases and J by 7 bases, and 12 bases separated the two germline ends. The CDR3 totals 12 residues. The DNA of the CDR3 is TGCGCCAGCAGTCGTCAGGGGCTTGAAGCTTTCTTT. This translates into CASSRQGLEAFF.

CDR3 coding DNA: TGTGCCAGCAGCAATGGGGCTTTCTCCTACGAGCAGTACGTC. Its protein product is CASSNGAFSYEQYV. This chain joins TRBV5-6 and TRBJ2-7, with D tentatively TRBD1 (5 bases). CDR1 SGHDT and CDR2 YYEEEE come from the germline V gene. The CDR3 has 14 amino acids. Trimming took 4 bases from V and 0 from J, leaving 11 bases between them.

V usage is TRBV5-1 and J usage is TRBJ2-7, with TRBD2 matching 14 bases. J was trimmed by 6 bases and V by 5 bases; bases with no gene match: 7. The CDR3 spans 15 residues. Germline V gives CDR1 SGHRS, CDR2 YFSETQ. The CDR3 nucleotides read TGCGCCAGCAGGGGACTAGCGGGAGAGGATGGCGAGCAGTACTTC. This sequence encodes CASRGLAGEDGEQYF.

The chain couples TRBV20-1 to TRBJ2-5; tentative D call: TRBD1 (6 bases). CDR1 DFQATT and CDR2 SNEGSKA come from the germline V gene (reference sequence). The CDR3 length is 11 residues. The CDR3 sequence is CSVDRQETQYF. For the CDR3, the DNA is TGCAGCGTGGACAGACAAGAGACCCAGTACTTC.

The chain employs TRBV7-9 and TRBJ1-1; a weak D match, TRBD1 (5 bases). CDR1 is SEHNR and CDR2 is FQNEAQ in the germline V gene (reference sequence). Trimming cost V 5 bases and J 10 bases, with 14 bases left between them. CDR3 length equals 12 residues. The CDR3 DNA reads TGTGCCAGCAGCCCGCAGGGTGCGGGAGCTTTCTTT. As protein: CASSPQGAGAFF.

The CDR3 bases are TGTGCCACCAGCAGAGATGGGAACTATGGCTACACCTTC. Encoded protein: CATSRDGNYGYTF. The rearrangement joins TRBV15 to TRBJ1-2; no definite D call. Germline assignment: CDR1 LNHNV and CDR2 YYDKDF (reference sequence). The CDR3 is 13 amino acids. Deletions cut 0 bases from V and 2 bases from J, with 4 bases between. Combining the CDR3 with reference TRBV15 and TRBJ1-2 gives the whole variable domain DAMVIQNPRYQVTQFGKPVTLSCSQTLNHNVMYWYQQKSSQAPKLLFHYYDKDFNNEADTPDNFQSRRPNTSFCFLDIRSPGLGDTAMYLCATSRDGNYGYTFGSGTRLTVV.

The gene calls are TRBV7-2 and TRBJ2-7; D is unclear. CDR3 size: 15 residues. Germline assignment: CDR1 SGHTA and CDR2 FQGNSA. Deletions cut 5 bases from V and 2 bases from J, with 16 bases between. CDR3 in amino acids: CASSPSTLQTYEQYV. The CDR3 DNA is TGTGCCAGCAGCCCATCAACCTTACAAACCTACGAGCAGTACGTC.

The chain has TRBV7-2 and TRBJ2-3, with D perhaps TRBD1 (6 bases). Germline assignment: CDR1 SGHTA and CDR2 FQGNSA. V was clipped by 5 bases and J by 1 base, with 16 bases between them. The CDR3 covers 16 residues. The DNA for the CDR3 is TGTGCCAGCAGCCCCCGACAGGCTAAGCGCACAGATACGCAGTATTTT. Translating gives CASSPRQAKRTDTQYF.